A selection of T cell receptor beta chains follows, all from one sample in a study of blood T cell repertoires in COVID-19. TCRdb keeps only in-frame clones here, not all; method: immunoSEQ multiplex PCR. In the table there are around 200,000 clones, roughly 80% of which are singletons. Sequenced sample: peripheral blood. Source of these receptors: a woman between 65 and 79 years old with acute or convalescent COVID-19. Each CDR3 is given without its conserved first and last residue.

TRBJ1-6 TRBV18 ASSPQGANSPLH
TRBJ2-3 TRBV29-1 SASPGTGALTDTQY
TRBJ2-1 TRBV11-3 ASGLAGADEQF
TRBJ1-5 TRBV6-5 ASSPTADSNQPQH
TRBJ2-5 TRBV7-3 ASSPSGTNSAQY
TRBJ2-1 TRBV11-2 ASSSPGTRVNEQF
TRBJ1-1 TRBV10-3 AISEFGDTGLGAF
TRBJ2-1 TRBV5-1 ASSFGASGRKNPKNEQF
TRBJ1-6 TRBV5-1 ASSLAGQVNSPLH
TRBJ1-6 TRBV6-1 ASSEGDRGSSPLH
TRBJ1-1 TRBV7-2 ASSLDSGVSTEAF
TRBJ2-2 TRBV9 ASQYQGNTGELF
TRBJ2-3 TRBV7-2 ASSPRSWTDTQY
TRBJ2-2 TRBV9 ASSVTGTSVANTGELF
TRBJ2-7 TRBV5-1 ASTGTSDYYEQY
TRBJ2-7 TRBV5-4 ASRGDFYEQY
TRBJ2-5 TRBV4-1 ASSQVAGDGETQY
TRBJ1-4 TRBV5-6 ASSPGINEKLF
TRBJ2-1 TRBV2 ASSVFPSEQF
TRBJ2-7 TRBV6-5 ASSTDRGHYEQY
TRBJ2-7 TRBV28 ASRKRRTSGRYEQY
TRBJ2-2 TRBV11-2 ASSLGLSNGELF
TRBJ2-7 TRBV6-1 ASSEAPMTGPYEQY